Presented here are 14 T cell receptor beta chains from one specimen sequenced in a study of OX40 agonist ivuxolimab in advanced cancers. Generated by immunoSEQ multiplex PCR, the TCRdb table keeps only in-frame clones and is missing some. The sample shows approximately 27,000 clones, 79% of them seen only once. Sample: CD4+ or CD8+ T cells sorted from blood, taken in a trial of the OX40 agonist ivuxolimab. The source is an adult with an advanced solid tumor such as melanoma, head and neck, liver or kidney cancer.

The DNA of the CDR3 is TGTGCCAGCAGTTACGGGGTAGACTATGGCTACACCTTC. This sequence encodes CASSYGVDYGYTF. The chain employs TRBV6-6 and TRBJ1-2; D not certain. The CDR3 has 13 amino acids. Trimming left V 2 bases short and J 3 bases short, with 7 bases between. CDR1 is MNHNY, CDR2 SVGAGI, per germline (reference sequence).

This clone was picked up a small number of times. V and J are TRBV5-1 and TRBJ1-5; D gene unclear. With 4 bases removed from V and 7 bases from J, the gap between germline ends came to 15 bases. The CDR3 has 14 residues. Germline V gene sequence: CDR1 SGHRS, CDR2 YFSETQ. This chain's CDR3 is CASSPGEGLQPQHF. The CDR3 DNA is TGCGCCAGCAGCCCCGGTGAAGGGTTGCAGCCCCAGCATTTT.

This clone came up a few times. At one of its ends the junction is not consistent with the germline gene, which may arise from a read error. The J gene is TRBJ2-2, the V gene TRBV29-1; TRBD2 matches at 14 bases. CDR3 size: 16 residues. Germline V gene data show CDR1 as SQVTM and CDR2 as ANQGSEA. The CDR3 sequence is CSVERTSGGNAGELFF. The CDR3 DNA is TGCAGCGTTGAAAGGACTAGCGGGGGGAACGCCGGGGAGCTGTTTTTT.

The CDR3 loop reads CASSYDRVYETQYF. CDR3 bases: TGCGCCAGCAGCTACGACAGGGTTTACGAGACCCAGTACTTC. V is TRBV5-1 and J is TRBJ2-5; 7 bases align to TRBD1. V lost 3 bases, J lost 5 bases, and 7 bases stayed unmatched. Germline V gives CDR1 SGHRS, CDR2 YFSETQ. This CDR3 spans 14 amino acids.

In its sample, this clone was seen once. The genes are TRBV7-6 and TRBJ2-1; TRBD2 aligns across 12 bases. CDR1 SGHVS and CDR2 FNYEAQ come from the germline V gene. The CDR3 sequence is 17 residues long. Trimming cost V 5 bases and J 5 bases; bases outside gene matches: 10. CDR3 nucleotide sequence: TGTGCCAGCAGCCAACAAACTAGCGGGGGGAGAAACAATGAGCAGTTCTTC. Translation: CASSQQTSGGRNNEQFF.

The CDR3 protein is CASSNIPDTQYF. The CDR3, as DNA: TGTGCCAGTAGTAATATTCCAGATACGCAGTATTTT. This sequence joins TRBV19 and TRBJ2-3, with D unresolved. Germline V gene lookup returns CDR1 LNHDA and CDR2 SQIVND (reference sequence). Trimming took off 4 bases at V and 4 bases at J, with 6 bases between the two ends. This CDR3 region has 12 residues.

The J gene is TRBJ2-1, the V gene TRBV14; TRBD2 is a possible D gene (7 bases). CDR3 size: 16 residues. The V gene's germline CDR1 is SGHDN and CDR2 FVKESK. The V end was cut by 2 bases, the J end by 5 bases, with 16 bases between. CDR3 protein: CASSQWRGPPDNEQFF. The DNA for the CDR3 is TGTGCCAGCAGCCAATGGCGGGGGCCCCCGGACAATGAGCAGTTCTTC.

V is TRBV14 and J is TRBJ2-5; 9 bases agree with TRBD1. The DNA end favors TRBJ2-7, so the J call may be wrong. Germline CDR1 SGHDN, CDR2 FVKESK. CDR3 size: 15 residues. CDR3 DNA: TGTGCCAGCAGCCAAGCACAGGGGGCGGGGTACGAGCAGTACTTC. This translates into CASSQAQGAGYEQYF.

The J gene is TRBJ2-4, the V gene TRBV7-9; unclear D gene. V was cut by 1 base and J by 3 bases, with 10 bases left in between. Looked up from germline, CDR1 is SEHNR and CDR2 is FQNEAQ (reference sequence). CDR3 length: 15 amino acids. The CDR3 bases are TGTGCCAGCAGCTTAGGGAACGTGGTCAAAAACATTCAGTACTTC. It translates to CASSLGNVVKNIQYF.

V usage is TRBV28 and J usage is TRBJ1-5; a possible D gene is TRBD1 (5 bases). V gave up 6 bases and J gave up 6 bases, with 12 bases separating them. Germline V gene lookup returns CDR1 MDHEN and CDR2 SYDVKM. This CDR3 has 13 residues. The CDR3: CASSHSDSQPQHF. CDR3 nucleotides: TGTGCCAGCAGCCATAGTGACAGTCAGCCCCAGCATTTT.

This clone was seen more than once but under ten times. The chain links TRBV2 to TRBJ2-7; no clear D gene. CDR1 and CDR2 from the germline V gene are SNHLY and FYNNEI. Deletions cut 2 bases from V and 4 bases from J, with 9 bases between. The CDR3 covers 13 residues. The CDR3, as DNA: TGTGCCAGCAGTGAACAGACTCCTTACGAGCAGTACTTC. This translates into CASSEQTPYEQYF.

This chain links TRBV25-1 with TRBJ1-2; TRBD1 matches at 7 bases. The CDR3 runs to 14 residues. Losses at the gene ends were 5 bases for V and 4 bases for J; bases not matched to a gene: 7. Germline V gene lookup returns CDR1 MGHDK and CDR2 SYGVNS. DNA for the CDR3: TGTGCCAGCAGTCTCCAGGGGGTGGCCTATGGCTACACCTTC. Amino acid sequence: CASSLQGVAYGYTF.

There are a few counts of this clone. The rearrangement uses TRBV18 and TRBJ1-5; D may be TRBD1 (6 bases). CDR3 size: 16 residues. CDR1 KGHSH and CDR2 LQKENI come from the germline V gene. The germline V and J ends were trimmed by 3 bases and 7 bases, with 19 bases remaining between them. DNA of the CDR3: TGTGCCAGCTCACCGGGGGCTTATAATCTCCTCCAGCCCCAGCATTTT. Translating it yields CASSPGAYNLLQPQHF.

The sample holds a few counts of this clone. The rearrangement uses TRBV2 and TRBJ1-6; D gene ambiguous. The CDR3 has 15 amino acids. Germline-derived CDR1 and CDR2 are SNHLY and FYNNEI. Between the trimmed V and J ends, which lost 2 bases and 4 bases, there was a span of 9 bases. The CDR3 is CASSELRRYNSPLHF. The CDR3 nucleotides read TGTGCCAGCAGTGAACTCAGGAGATATAATTCACCCCTCCACTTT.